These 22 T cell receptor beta chains were all obtained from the same sample, sequenced in a study of blood T cell repertoires in COVID-19. Sequenced by immunoSEQ multiplex PCR; TCRdb stores in-frame clones only, minus some. The sample includes about 150,000 clones, 75% to 95% seen only once; the top ten take 0.5% to 0.55%. Sequencing was carried out using peripheral blood. The receptors originated from a man in his forties or fifties with acute or convalescent COVID-19.

This chain connects TRBV2 to TRBJ1-1, with 8 bases that match TRBD1. Germline CDR1 and CDR2: SNHLY and FYNNEI. With V trimmed by 6 bases and J by 1 base, 1 base remained unmatched. The CDR3 is 13 amino acids. The CDR3 is CASRGTGNTEAFF. CDR3 bases: TGTGCCAGCAGAGGGACAGGGAACACTGAAGCTTTCTTT.

J is TRBJ2-3 and V is TRBV20-1; the D gene is possibly TRBD2 (5 bases). The V and J ends lost 3 bases and 4 bases respectively, with 11 bases between them. The CDR3 has 13 residues. Germline CDR1 DFQATT, CDR2 SNEGSKA (reference sequence). CDR3: CSASRRAADTQYF. The CDR3 DNA reads as TGCAGTGCTAGTCGGAGAGCGGCAGATACGCAGTATTTT.

V gene TRBV27 combines with J gene TRBJ2-1; D remains unclear. CDR3 length: 14 amino acids. Trimming removed 2 bases at V and 2 bases at J, with 7 bases between. Germline assignment: CDR1 MNHEY and CDR2 SMNVEV (reference sequence). CDR3 sequence (DNA): TGTGCCAGCAGTTTACCCTGGCCCTACAATGAGCAGTTCTTC. It is translated as CASSLPWPYNEQFF.

This clone turned up a few times. The chain combines TRBV6-2 or TRBV6-3 with TRBJ2-2; D gene uncertain. Trimming pared 4 bases from V and 7 bases from J, leaving 13 bases between. This CDR3 spans 14 amino acids. Germline V CDR1 and CDR2: MNHEY, SVGEGT. CDR3: CASSLYRVGGELFF. The CDR3 DNA reads TGTGCCAGCAGTTTATACCGGGTCGGCGGGGAGCTGTTTTTT.

CDR3 sequence reads: CASSPYGDTQYF. CDR3 in DNA: TGTGCCAGCAGCCCCTACGGAGATACGCAGTATTTT. The chain joins TRBV14 to TRBJ2-3; the D is unclear. Germline CDR1 reads SGHDN; CDR2 reads FVKESK. CDR3 length: 12 amino acids. Trimming cost V 4 bases and J 5 bases, with 7 bases left between them.

This chain joins TRBV3-1 (or the pseudogene TRBV3-2) and TRBJ1-2; D perhaps matches TRBD1 (5 bases). The CDR3 extends over 13 amino acids. V lost 4 bases and J 4 bases, leaving 10 bases between the germline ends. The germline CDR1 and CDR2 sequences are LGHDT and YNNKEL (reference sequence). CDR3 amino acids: CASSRYRSYGYTF. CDR3 in DNA: TGTGCCAGCAGCCGATACAGGAGCTATGGCTACACCTTC.

This sequence joins TRBV7-3 and TRBJ2-6, with TRBD2 identical over 8 bases. Per the germline V gene, CDR1 is SGHTA and CDR2 is FQGTGA. The CDR3 spans 19 residues. The V gene end was trimmed by 5 bases and the J gene end by 4 bases; junction bases not matched to a gene: 16. The CDR3 loop reads CASSPRAGPGGEGANVLTF. The CDR3 bases are TGTGCCAGCAGCCCAAGAGCGGGTCCGGGAGGGGAGGGGGCCAACGTCCTGACTTTC.

The count of this clone is one. V is TRBV12-5 and J is TRBJ2-1; the match to TRBD1 covers 8 bases. Germline loops: CDR1 LGHNT, CDR2 FRNRAP. This CDR3 contains 13 residues. The V gene end was trimmed by 8 bases and the J gene end by 4 bases; junction bases not matched to a gene: 4. CDR3 bases: TGTGCTAGTACGGACAGGGATTACAATGAGCAGTTCTTC. This sequence encodes CASTDRDYNEQFF.

The CDR3 DNA is TGCGCCAGCGTGAGGGGGAGGGGATTCGATGGCTACACCTTC. It yields the protein CASVRGRGFDGYTF. The J gene is TRBJ1-2, the V gene TRBV10-1; D is possibly TRBD1 (6 bases). The CDR3 runs to 14 residues. The germline CDR1 and CDR2 sequences are WNHNN and SYGVQD (reference sequence). Trimming took off 8 bases at V and 6 bases at J, with 19 bases between the two ends.

This chain links TRBV7-2 with TRBJ2-1; TRBD2 agrees at 13 bases. J was trimmed by 6 bases and V by 5 bases; bases with no gene match: 7. CDR1 is SGHTA, CDR2 FQGNSA, per germline. The CDR3 spans 16 residues. The CDR3 nucleotides read TGTGCCAGCAGCCTCGGTACTAGCGGGAGGGCCAATGAGCAGTTCTTC. Protein product: CASSLGTSGRANEQFF.

The V gene is TRBV12-5, the J gene TRBJ2-3; D might be TRBD2 (6 bases). The CDR3 is 18 residues long. The germline CDR1 and CDR2 sequences are LGHNT and FRNRAP. V gave up 0 bases and J gave up 0 bases, with 16 bases separating them. The CDR3 loop is CASGLVLDGRLSTDTQYF. In DNA form, the CDR3 reads TGTGCTAGTGGTTTGGTACTGGATGGGAGGCTCAGCACAGATACGCAGTATTTT.

The rearrangement links TRBV10-3 to TRBJ2-1; TRBD1 matches at 9 bases. The CDR3 length is 16 residues. Germline trimming cut 6 bases from V and 4 bases from J; bases unmatched to any gene: 10. Per germline, CDR1 ENHRY and CDR2 SYGVKD. CDR3 residues: CAISTKDRGGYNEQFF. Written as DNA, the CDR3 is TGTGCCATCAGCACTAAAGACAGGGGGGGGTACAATGAGCAGTTCTTC.

V usage is TRBV23-1 and J usage is TRBJ2-2, with TRBD1 as a possible D gene (6 bases). TRBV23-1 is an open reading frame whose function is uncertain. The CDR3 has 16 amino acids. V lost 0 bases, J lost 1 base, and 9 bases lay in between. The chain's CDR3 is CASSQSKGGNTGELFF. DNA for the CDR3: TGCGCCAGCAGTCAATCGAAAGGGGGGAACACCGGGGAGCTGTTTTTT.

This sequence joins TRBV5-1 and TRBJ2-6; 9 bases agree with TRBD1. The CDR3 runs to 17 residues. Trimming cost V 7 bases and J 1 base; bases outside gene matches: 9. Per the germline V gene, CDR1 is SGHRS and CDR2 is YFSETQ. The DNA for the CDR3 is TGCGCCAGCGGGGACAGGGACCCTCGATCTGGGGCCAACGTCCTGACTTTC. Protein product: CASGDRDPRSGANVLTF.

The rearrangement links TRBV7-8 to TRBJ1-5, with TRBD1 identical over 8 bases. Germline-derived CDR1 and CDR2 are SGHVS and FQNEAQ. The CDR3 spans 15 residues. V dropped 5 bases and J dropped 3; count of bases not matched to a gene: 6. CDR3 nucleotides: TGTGCCAGCAGCCTAAGACAGGGGATCAATCAGCCCCAGCATTTT. This sequence encodes CASSLRQGINQPQHF.

This chain connects TRBV7-2 to TRBJ2-1, with a tentative D call TRBD2 (5 bases). V lost 0 bases and J lost 10, with 10 bases in between. The germline V gene has CDR1 SGHTA and CDR2 FQGNSA. This CDR3 region has 13 residues. The DNA for the CDR3 is TGTGCCAGCAGCTTAGCGGAGGCAGTAGAGCAGTTCTTC. Protein: CASSLAEAVEQFF. Variable domain in full (rest from reference TRBV7-2 and TRBJ2-1): GAGVSQSPSNKVTEKGKDVELRCDPISGHTALYWYRQSLGQGLEFLIYFQGNSAPDKSGLPSDRFSAERTGGSVSTLTIQRTQQEDSAVYLCASSLAEAVEQFFGPGTRLTVL.

This clone was picked up a small number of times. J is TRBJ1-2 and V is TRBV6-5; D gene ambiguous. The CDR3 sequence is 12 residues long. V was shortened by 2 bases and J by 4 bases, with 5 bases between the two germline ends. Germline CDR1 reads MNHEY; CDR2 reads SVGAGI. CDR3 amino acids: CASSYPGYGYTF. The CDR3 nucleotides are TGTGCCAGCAGTTACCCCGGCTATGGCTACACCTTC.

This sequence joins TRBV7-2 and TRBJ1-6; no clear D gene. V was pared by 5 bases and J by 7 bases, with 12 bases between. CDR3 length equals 14 residues. The germline V gene has CDR1 SGHTA and CDR2 FQGNSA. CDR3 protein: CASSKQYRNSPLHF. The CDR3 bases are TGTGCCAGCAGCAAACAGTATCGGAATTCACCCCTCCACTTT.

V gene TRBV5-4 combines with J gene TRBJ2-2; 7 nucleotides align to TRBD1. Germline V CDR1 and CDR2: SGHNT, YYREEE (reference sequence). The CDR3 consists of 16 residues. The ends lost 3 bases at V and 9 bases at J; junction bases unmatched: 14. DNA of the CDR3: TGTGCCAGCAGCTCACTTGAGGGGGCTGCGGTTCGGGAGCTGTTTTTT. This sequence encodes CASSSLEGAAVRELFF.

The rearrangement joins TRBV7-2 to TRBJ2-1, with 8 bases aligning to TRBD1. Germline values: CDR1 SGHTA, CDR2 FQGNSA. The V gene end was trimmed by 4 bases and the J gene end by 0 bases; junction bases not matched to a gene: 2. This CDR3 comprises 15 residues. The CDR3 loop reads CASSSGQDSYNEQFF. As DNA, the CDR3 is TGTGCCAGCAGCTCGGGACAGGACTCCTACAATGAGCAGTTCTTC.

The rearrangement uses TRBV5-1 and TRBJ2-2; D is undetermined. The CDR3 length is 19 residues. V shed 1 base and J shed 2 bases, with 21 bases lying between them. Germline CDR1 and CDR2: SGHRS and YFSETQ. For the CDR3, the DNA is TGCGCCAGCAGCTTGAAGTCACAAACTATTACCTATAACACCGGGGAGCTGTTTTTT. This gives the protein CASSLKSQTITYNTGELFF.

This clone was found a few times. The chain uses TRBV5-4 and TRBJ2-1; D is perhaps TRBD1 (6 bases). The germline gives CDR1 SGHNT, CDR2 YYREEE (reference sequence). This CDR3 spans 14 amino acids. V gave up 5 bases and J gave up 2 bases, with 11 bases separating them. CDR3 protein: CASREPGAYNEQFF. DNA for the CDR3: TGTGCCAGCAGGGAGCCAGGGGCCTACAATGAGCAGTTCTTC.